This T cell receptor beta chain comes out of a study of blood T cell repertoires in COVID-19. This clone was observed a handful of times. In germline, CDR1 is LNHDA, CDR2 SQIVND (reference sequence). The CDR3 consists of 15 residues. Trimming shortened V by 3 bases and J by 1 base, and 10 bases separated the two germline ends. The repertoire was sequenced with immunoSEQ multiplex PCR; TCRdb's copy has only in-frame clones and lacks some. The sample records under 250,000 clones, approximately 80% being singletons. Sequencing was performed on peripheral blood. This chain uses TRBV19 with TRBJ1-5; no definite D call. This clonotype originated in a man older than 75 with acute or convalescent COVID-19. The CDR3 is CASSINTGSNQPQHF. In DNA, the CDR3 is TGTGCCAGTAGTATTAACACGGGGAGCAATCAGCCCCAGCATTTT.